The entry that follows covers one TCR beta chain sequence. Ages ranged from about 18 to 89 years, with residence in 24 US areas. These data belong to a study of blood T cell repertoires in COVID-19. The protocol was immunoSEQ multiplex PCR, while the TCRdb copy is restricted to in-frame clones and leaves out a portion. Among roughly 200,000 clones listed, under 90% were seen once. V shed 4 bases, J shed 1 base, and the junction held 6 bases outside the gene matches. Germline CDR1 and CDR2: MNHEY and SVGEGT. The CDR3 is made up of 15 amino acids. The chain joins TRBV6-2 or TRBV6-3 to TRBJ1-1; 7 bases line up with TRBD1. The TCR originated in a young woman with acute COVID-19. The sequenced sample consisted of PBMCs or T cells enriched from blood (not recorded which). CDR3 residues: CASSLQGNTNTEAFF. The DNA of the CDR3 is TGTGCCAGCAGTTTACAGGGGAATACGAACACTGAAGCTTTCTTT.